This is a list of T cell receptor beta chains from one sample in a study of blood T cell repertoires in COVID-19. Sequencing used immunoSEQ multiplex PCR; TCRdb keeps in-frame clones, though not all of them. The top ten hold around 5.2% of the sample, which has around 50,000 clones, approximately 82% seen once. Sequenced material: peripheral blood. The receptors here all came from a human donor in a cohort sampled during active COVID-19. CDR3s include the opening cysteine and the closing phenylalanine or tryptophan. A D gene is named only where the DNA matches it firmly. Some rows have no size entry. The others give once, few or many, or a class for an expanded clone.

CSAEVPGTQYF TGCAGTGCTGAGGTCCCGGGGACCCAGTACTTC 11 NA TRBJ2-5 NA TRBV20-1
CASSPRGGGQETQYF TGTGCCAGCAGCCCCCGGGGAGGGGGCCAAGAGACCCAGTACTTC 15 NA TRBJ2-5 NA TRBV9
CASSLVQGDTGELFF TGTGCCAGCAGCTTGGTGCAGGGGGACACCGGGGAGCTGTTTTTT 15 few TRBJ2-2 TRBD1 TRBV5-6
CASDGTEGTGNQPQHF TGTGCCAGCGATGGGACAGAGGGAACGGGCAATCAGCCCCAGCATTTT 16 NA TRBJ1-5 TRBD1 TRBV28
CASSRDSRANYGYTF TGTGCCAGCAGTCGGGACAGCCGCGCTAACTATGGCTACACCTTC 15 few TRBJ1-2 TRBD1 TRBV6-5
CASSLDPGSPDTQYF TGCGCCAGCAGCTTGGACCCGGGGAGCCCAGATACGCAGTATTTT 15 NA TRBJ2-3 NA TRBV5-1
CASSLQGRDGYTF TGCGCCAGCAGCTTGCAGGGGCGGGATGGCTACACCTTC 13 NA TRBJ1-2 NA TRBV5-1
CAWSGLAGVAIGELFF TGTGCCTGGTCGGGACTAGCGGGGGTCGCTATCGGGGAGCTGTTTTTT 16 NA TRBJ2-2 TRBD2 TRBV30
CASRGQFLNMNTEAFF TGTGCCAGCAGGGGACAGTTTTTAAACATGAACACTGAAGCTTTCTTT 16 NA TRBJ1-1 TRBD1 TRBV5-5
CASSLGTYNEQFF TGTGCCAGCAGCTTGGGGACTTACAATGAGCAGTTCTTC 13 NA TRBJ2-1 NA TRBV7-9
CASSVDQTDTQYF TGTGCCAGCAGCGTAGATCAGACAGATACGCAGTATTTT 13 NA TRBJ2-3 NA TRBV9
CAWSVPRLAGSYEQYF TGTGCCTGGAGTGTCCCCCGGCTAGCGGGGTCCTACGAGCAGTACTTC 16 NA TRBJ2-7 TRBD2 TRBV30
CASSLARGSYYGYTF TGTGCCAGCAGCTTAGCCCGGGGGTCATACTATGGCTACACCTTC 15 medium-sized TRBJ1-2 NA TRBV7-9
CASSWRGGETQYF TGCGCCAGCAGCTGGCGGGGAGGAGAGACCCAGTACTTC 13 NA TRBJ2-5 NA TRBV5-1
CASSIGQVNTEAFF TGTGCCAGTAGTATAGGACAGGTGAACACTGAAGCTTTCTTT 14 NA TRBJ1-1 NA TRBV19
CSAETPGQGPYEQYF TGCAGCGCTGAAACACCGGGACAGGGGCCCTACGAGCAGTACTTC 15 NA TRBJ2-7 TRBD1 TRBV29-1
CASSNQGGHYGYTF TGTGCCAGCAGTAATCAGGGAGGACACTATGGCTACACCTTC 14 few TRBJ1-2 NA TRBV6-5
CASSPPGTGNTIYF TGTGCCAGCAGCCCTCCCGGGACAGGAAACACCATATATTTT 14 NA TRBJ1-3 NA TRBV7-9
CASSIERTSSGSPLHF TGTGCCAGTAGTATAGAGCGGACATCTTCGGGTTCACCCCTCCACTTT 16 NA TRBJ1-6 NA TRBV19
CASSQGVAGGQETQYF TGCGCCAGCAGCCAAGGGGTAGCAGGGGGGCAAGAGACCCAGTACTTC 16 NA TRBJ2-5 NA TRBV4-3
CASTPGQFYGYTF TGTGCCAGCACCCCGGGACAGTTCTATGGCTACACCTTC 13 NA TRBJ1-2 TRBD1 TRBV28
CARRQMLYGYTF TGTGCCAGGCGCCAAATGCTCTATGGCTACACCTTC 12 NA TRBJ1-2 NA TRBV5-3
CASSLKGAGSGSSTDTQYF TGTGCCAGCAGCTTAAAGGGGGCGGGTAGCGGCTCTAGCACAGATACGCAGTATTTT 19 NA TRBJ2-3 NA TRBV7-3
CASSQEEGGNAYGYTF TGTGCCAGCAGCCAAGAAGAAGGGGGCAACGCCTATGGCTACACCTTC 16 NA TRBJ1-2 TRBD1 TRBV4-2
CASSQVRWKTQYF TGTGCCAGCAGCCAAGTCAGGTGGAAGACCCAGTACTTC 13 NA TRBJ2-5 NA TRBV14
CASTPDNREPGYTF TGTGCCAGCACCCCAGACAACCGGGAGCCGGGCTACACCTTC 14 NA TRBJ1-2 NA TRBV7-2
CASSPRGEKLFF TGTGCCAGCAGCCCAAGGGGTGAAAAACTGTTTTTT 12 NA TRBJ1-4 NA TRBV12-3/TRBV12-4
CASSLSQGSYEQYF TGTGCCAGCAGCTTGAGCCAGGGCTCCTACGAGCAGTACTTC 14 NA TRBJ2-7 NA TRBV7-9
CASSVERGDTDTQYF TGTGCCAGCAGCGTGGAGCGGGGGGACACAGATACGCAGTATTTT 15 NA TRBJ2-3 TRBD2 TRBV9
CASSLEPGEKLFF TGTGCCAGCAGCTTAGAACCAGGAGAAAAACTGTTTTTT 13 NA TRBJ1-4 NA TRBV11-2
CASSESGANYQPQHF TGTGCCAGCAGTGAGTCAGGGGCCAACTATCAGCCCCAGCATTTT 15 NA TRBJ1-5 NA TRBV2
CASSFRGIGEKLFF TGTGCCAGCAGTTTTCGGGGGATTGGGGAAAAACTGTTTTTT 14 NA TRBJ1-4 NA TRBV28
CASSDTDSNQPQHF TGTGCCAGCTCAGACACGGATAGCAATCAGCCCCAGCATTTT 14 few TRBJ1-5 NA TRBV18
CASSSPLVSEQYF TGTGCCAGCAGCTCCCCCCTTGTCTCCGAGCAGTACTTC 13 NA TRBJ2-7 NA TRBV7-2
CASIGTGGAYEQYF TGCGCCAGCATTGGGACAGGGGGGGCCTACGAGCAGTACTTC 14 NA TRBJ2-7 TRBD1 TRBV23-1
CASSYGLAGGRETQYF TGTGCCAGCAGTTATGGACTAGCGGGGGGGAGAGAGACCCAGTACTTC 16 NA TRBJ2-5 TRBD2 TRBV6-5
CSVERLAGVTDTQYF TGCAGCGTGGAGAGACTAGCGGGGGTCACAGATACGCAGTATTTT 15 NA TRBJ2-3 TRBD2 TRBV29-1
CASSQGQGGTEAFF TGTGCCAGCAGCCAAGGACAGGGAGGAACTGAAGCTTTCTTT 14 few TRBJ1-1 TRBD1 TRBV3-1/TRBV3-2
CASSYQAPSTDTQYF TGTGCCAGCAGTTATCAGGCTCCTAGCACAGATACGCAGTATTTT 15 NA TRBJ2-3 NA TRBV7-2
CASRRQGENTIYF TGTGCCAGCAGACGACAGGGGGAAAACACCATATATTTT 13 NA TRBJ1-3 TRBD1 TRBV5-4
CASAFGTSQGYTF TGTGCCAGCGCCTTCGGGACTTCCCAGGGCTACACCTTC 13 NA TRBJ1-2 NA TRBV12-3/TRBV12-4
CATARDSGNSPLHF TGTGCCACCGCGCGGGACAGTGGAAATTCACCCCTCCACTTT 14 NA TRBJ1-6 TRBD1 TRBV15
CASSPQRGLNNNEQFF TGTGCCAGCAGCCCTCAGAGGGGGCTCAACAACAATGAGCAGTTCTTC 16 NA TRBJ2-1 TRBD1 TRBV5-8
CASRRGGQETQYF TGTGCCAGCAGAAGGGGGGGCCAGGAGACCCAGTACTTC 13 NA TRBJ2-5 NA TRBV2
CASSLTRVTGELFF TGTGCCAGCAGCTTAACTCGAGTTACCGGGGAGCTGTTTTTT 14 NA TRBJ2-2 NA TRBV11-1
CASSDRDRVNYEQYF TGTGCCAGCTCCGACCGGGACAGGGTAAACTACGAGCAGTACTTC 15 NA TRBJ2-7 TRBD1 TRBV2
CASSTDRVGNQPQHF TGTGCCAGCAGTACGGACAGGGTCGGCAATCAGCCCCAGCATTTT 15 NA TRBJ1-5 TRBD1 TRBV6-5
CASSTPGTGGNYGYTF TGTGCCAGCAGCACTCCGGGGACAGGGGGAAACTATGGCTACACCTTC 16 few TRBJ1-2 TRBD1 TRBV7-8
CASSYGHEQYF TGTGCCAGCAGTTACGGGCACGAGCAGTACTTC 11 NA TRBJ2-7 NA TRBV6-5
CASSLGTPLYF TGTGCCAGCAGCCTCGGGACTCCTCTCTACTTC 11 NA TRBJ2-7 NA TRBV7-8
CASGLGHSNQPQHF TGTGCTAGTGGTTTGGGGCATAGCAATCAGCCCCAGCATTTT 14 few TRBJ1-5 NA TRBV12-5
CASSEGADPTSQYF TGTGCCAGCAGTGAGGGGGCAGATCCTACGAGCCAGTACTTC 14 NA TRBJ2-7 NA TRBV6-1
CASSPRGKGGYTF TGTGCCAGCAGCCCACGGGGTAAAGGTGGCTACACCTTC 13 NA TRBJ1-2 NA TRBV3-1/TRBV3-2
CSARVVNEQYF TGCAGTGCTAGAGTAGTTAACGAGCAGTACTTC 11 NA TRBJ2-7 NA TRBV20-1
CASSHLTSGGNTQYF TGCGCCAGCAGCCACTTAACTAGCGGGGGAAATACGCAGTATTTT 15 NA TRBJ2-3 TRBD2 TRBV4-1
CASSPRRLAGGLGTQYF TGTGCCAGCAGCCCACGCCGACTAGCGGGGGGTCTCGGGACCCAGTACTTC 17 few TRBJ2-5 TRBD2 TRBV7-9
CASSLRTGLDSPLHF TGTGCCAGCAGCCTACGGACAGGGTTGGATTCACCCCTCCACTTT 15 NA TRBJ1-6 TRBD1 TRBV9
CASSIQYRQYF TGTGCCAGCAGCATACAGTATCGGCAGTACTTC 11 NA TRBJ2-7 NA TRBV7-9
CASSQARGGLPSYEQYF TGTGCCAGCAGCCAAGCCAGGGGAGGGCTACCTTCCTACGAGCAGTACTTC 17 NA TRBJ2-7 NA TRBV14